Listed below are T cell receptor beta chains from one sample, sequenced in a study of type 1 regulatory T cells. No cognate antigen is known for these TCRs. TCRdb re-called the reads through MiXCR, storing one row per CDR3 protein. The sample has some 60,000 distinct CDR3 sequences, roughly 60% seen once. The sequenced material came from cultured non-Tr1 T cells, either the whole culture or a sorted T cell fraction (not recorded which). The origin of the receptors is a human donor in good health. The CDR3 runs from the conserved cysteine through the conserved F or W. D genes are given only for firm matches. Size tells how often a clone was seen (once, few, many) or the class of an expanded clone, and some rows leave it out.

>.|TRBV20-1|TRBD2|TRBJ2-3
TGCAGTGCTAGAGAATCTAGCGGGACTAGCACAGATACGCAGTATTTT
CSARESSGTSTDTQYF
>.|TRBV7-2|TRBD2|TRBJ2-7
TGTGCCAGCAGCTTAGATTATAGGACTAGCGGGTACGAGCAGTACTTC
CASSLDYRTSGYEQYF
>.|TRBV6-5|.|TRBJ1-2
TGTGCCAGCAGTTACTCGGGGGTTGGCTACACCTTC
CASSYSGVGYTF
>.|TRBV30|TRBD1|TRBJ1-6
TGTGCCTGGAGAGCCCAGGGGGCCAATTCACCCCTCCACTTT
CAWRAQGANSPLHF
>once|TRBV20-1|.|TRBJ2-3
TGCAGTGCTAGAGACCCCACAGATACGCAGTATTTT
CSARDPTDTQYF
>.|TRBV2|.|TRBJ1-1
TGTGCCAGCAGTGAAGAAGGCAGGGCGGGGAACACTGAAGCTTTCTTT
CASSEEGRAGNTEAFF
>once|TRBV5-1|.|TRBJ2-3
TGCGCCAGCAGCCCAAAACAGGGCACAGATACGCAGTATTTT
CASSPKQGTDTQYF
>few|TRBV5-5|.|TRBJ2-2
TGTGCCAGCACCCCAGGTCTTAGGGACACCGGGGAGCTGTTTTTT
CASTPGLRDTGELFF
>few|TRBV4-1|TRBD1|TRBJ2-7
TGCGCCAGCAGCCAACTCCCTGGGTACAGGGGAACGTACGAGCAGTACTTC
CASSQLPGYRGTYEQYF
>.|TRBV28|TRBD1|TRBJ2-7
TGTGCCAGCAGTTTGCTAGGACAGGGCTTAAGCTCCTACGAGCAGTACTTC
CASSLLGQGLSSYEQYF
>few|TRBV15|.|TRBJ2-3
TGTGCCACCAGCAGAGACCTCAGGGCGGATACGCAGTATTTT
CATSRDLRADTQYF